One sample yielded the 28 T cell receptor beta chains listed below, sequenced in a study of cytomegalovirus exposure and HLA in healthy donors. Primers for the PCR totalled 60 Vbeta and 13 Jbeta. Clones were read by immunoSEQ multiplex PCR, and TCRdb kept only the in-frame ones, dropping some. The data hold 95,000 to 150,000 clones, with 65% to 80% observed a single time. Source material: PBMCs. Every receptor here comes from a woman aged 40 to 50 in good health and CMV-seropositive.

The V gene is TRBV14, the J gene TRBJ1-1; tentatively, D is TRBD1 (6 bases). Germline values: CDR1 SGHDN, CDR2 FVKESK. Trimming took off 3 bases at V and 6 bases at J, with 11 bases between the two ends. This CDR3 has 13 amino acids. The CDR3 nucleotides are TGTGCCAGCAGCCACGGAAGGGGGTCTGAAGCTTTCTTT. Amino acids: CASSHGRGSEAFF.

This chain connects TRBV7-2 to TRBJ2-5; TRBD1 aligns across 8 bases. Trimming took 5 bases from V and 6 from J; bases not matched to a gene: 14. Looked up from germline, CDR1 is SGHTA and CDR2 is FQGNSA. The CDR3 has 16 residues. CDR3 coding DNA: TGTGCCAGCAGCGCCACTCCCGGGACAGGTGGAAAGACCCAGTACTTC. This gives the protein CASSATPGTGGKTQYF.

The V gene is TRBV30, the J gene TRBJ2-1, with D perhaps matching TRBD1 (6 bases). The germline CDR1 and CDR2 sequences are GTSNPN and SVGIG (reference sequence). Trimming pared 2 bases from V and 8 bases from J, leaving 10 bases between. The CDR3 covers 12 residues. CDR3 nucleotides: TGTGCCTGGAGTAAACAGGGATATGAGCAGTTCTTC. The encoded protein is CAWSKQGYEQFF.

The gene calls are TRBV11-2 and TRBJ1-3; D may be TRBD1 (6 bases). The CDR3 spans 16 residues. The germline V and J ends were trimmed by 6 bases and 0 bases, with 15 bases remaining between them. The germline CDR1 and CDR2 sequences are SGHAT and FQNNGV. The DNA for the CDR3 is TGTGCCAGCAGTCCGACAGGTTCCTACTCTGGAAACACCATATATTTT. This translates into CASSPTGSYSGNTIYF.

This clone was counted a few times. The CDR3 bases are TGTGCCAGCAGCCCAGACATGGCGTATGGCTACACCTTC. Its protein product is CASSPDMAYGYTF. V is TRBV7-2 and J is TRBJ1-2; D not resolved. Germline CDR1 is SGHTA and CDR2 is FQGNSA. With 5 bases removed from V and 5 bases from J, the gap between germline ends came to 12 bases. The CDR3 runs to 13 residues.

This clone was detected once. DNA for the CDR3: TGTGCCAGCAGCTTGGGACAGGGGGCAGGTGGGACTGAAGCTTTCTTT. This codes for CASSLGQGAGGTEAFF. V usage is TRBV7-6 and J usage is TRBJ1-1; TRBD1 matches 12 bases. Germline V lookup: CDR1 SGHVS, CDR2 FNYEAQ. CDR3 size: 16 residues. With 3 bases clipped from V and 5 bases from J, the junction kept 7 bases outside the gene matches.

The chain uses TRBV7-2 and TRBJ1-5; 7 bases are a match to TRBD1. Germline trimming cut 6 bases from V and 1 base from J; bases unmatched to any gene: 6. Germline V gene lookup returns CDR1 SGHTA and CDR2 FQGNSA. This CDR3 has 15 residues. The CDR3 sequence: CASSLTGFSNQPQHF. CDR3 in DNA: TGTGCCAGCAGTTTGACAGGGTTCAGCAATCAGCCCCAGCATTTT. Combining the CDR3 with reference TRBV7-2 and TRBJ1-5 gives the whole variable domain GAGVSQSPSNKVTEKGKDVELRCDPISGHTALYWYRQSLGQGLEFLIYFQGNSAPDKSGLPSDRFSAERTGGSVSTLTIQRTQQEDSAVYLCASSLTGFSNQPQHFGDGTRLSIL.

The chain carries TRBV30 and TRBJ2-7, with TRBD2 identical over 8 bases. J gave up 12 bases and V 1 base, and 11 bases lay outside the gene matches. Germline V gene sequence: CDR1 GTSNPN, CDR2 SVGIG (reference sequence). This CDR3 contains 13 residues. This CDR3 reads CAWSEAGALRRYF. The CDR3 DNA reads as TGTGCCTGGAGTGAAGCGGGGGCCCTACGACGGTACTTC.

J is TRBJ1-2 and V is TRBV6-5, with no clear D. Germline V gene data show CDR1 as MNHEY and CDR2 as SVGAGI. The V end was cut by 0 bases, the J end by 1 base, with 6 bases between. This CDR3 has 14 amino acids. The DNA for the CDR3 is TGTGCCAGCAGTTACTCGCGCGGTAACTATGGCTACACCTTC. It is translated as CASSYSRGNYGYTF.

This rearrangement joins TRBV7-9 to TRBJ1-3; D gene unclear. The germline CDR1 and CDR2 sequences are SEHNR and FQNEAQ (reference sequence). The CDR3 runs to 12 residues. Trimming took 7 bases from V and 7 from J, leaving 11 bases between them. CDR3 residues: CASTNYSNTIYF. The CDR3 region has the DNA TGTGCCAGCACCAACTATTCGAACACCATATATTTT.

A remark on this clone: The sample contains more than one DNA sequence encoding this CDR3. The rearrangement joins TRBV28 to TRBJ2-7, with 9 bases matching TRBD2. Losses at the gene ends were 3 bases for V and 3 bases for J; bases not matched to a gene: 3. The CDR3 is 14 amino acids. Germline CDR1 reads MDHEN; CDR2 reads SYDVKM. CDR3: CASSFWREGYEQYF. CDR3 DNA sequence: TGTGCCAGCAGTTTTTGGCGGGAGGGCTACGAGCAGTACTTC.

This clone has only one observation. The rearrangement joins TRBV11-3 to TRBJ2-3, with 8 bases aligning to TRBD1. The V and J ends lost 5 bases and 5 bases, in that order; junction bases with no gene match: 12. Looked up from germline, CDR1 is SGHNT and CDR2 is YENEEA. The CDR3 totals 16 residues. CDR3 in amino acids: CASSPGGQVLGDTQYF. The DNA for the CDR3 is TGTGCCAGCAGCCCAGGGGGACAGGTGCTCGGAGATACGCAGTATTTT.

The gene calls are TRBV28 and TRBJ2-7, with TRBD2 matching 10 bases. Unmatched junction bases numbered 10, after V lost 5 bases and J lost 3 bases. Germline CDR1 and CDR2: MDHEN and SYDVKM. The CDR3 loop spans 16 amino acids. The DNA for the CDR3 is TGTGCCAGCAGTCCTTACCTAGCGGGGGAGGTCTACGAGCAGTACTTC. Translated, it gives CASSPYLAGEVYEQYF.

The CDR3 region is CASSLGRWDTEAFF. DNA of the CDR3: TGTGCCAGCAGCTTGGGCAGGTGGGACACTGAAGCTTTCTTT. The chain is built from TRBV5-4 and TRBJ1-1; D is unclear. The CDR3 loop spans 14 amino acids. Germline CDR1 and CDR2: SGHNT and YYREEE (reference sequence). The germline V and J ends were trimmed by 0 bases and 3 bases, with 9 bases remaining between them. Filled out from reference TRBV5-4 and TRBJ1-1, the complete variable domain reads ETGVTQSPTHLIKTRGQQVTLRCSSQSGHNTVSWYQQALGQGPQFIFQYYREEENGRGNFPPRFSGLQFPNYSSELNVNALELDDSALYLCASSLGRWDTEAFFGQGTRLTVV.

V and J are TRBV5-1 and TRBJ1-1, with D possibly being TRBD1 (5 bases). Germline V gene data show CDR1 as SGHRS and CDR2 as YFSETQ. The CDR3 has 14 residues. V gave up 1 base and J gave up 4 bases, with 11 bases separating them. As DNA, the CDR3 is TGCGCCAGCAGCTTGCAGGGCTCGGCCACTGAAGCTTTCTTT. Its translation: CASSLQGSATEAFF.

V usage is TRBV27 and J usage is TRBJ1-1; weak D call: TRBD1 (5 bases). V was trimmed by 3 bases and J by 2 bases, leaving 10 bases between them. Germline CDR1 reads MNHEY; CDR2 reads SMNVEV (reference sequence). The CDR3 length is 14 residues. The CDR3 protein is CASSLGGGNTEAFF. As DNA, the CDR3 is TGTGCCAGCAGTTTGGGGGGGGGAAACACTGAAGCTTTCTTT.

The CDR3 reads CASHQGIGYEQYF. The CDR3 DNA follows: TGTGCCAGCCATCAGGGTATCGGCTACGAGCAGTACTTC. The chain carries TRBV19 and TRBJ2-7; D may be TRBD1 (5 bases). This CDR3 has 13 amino acids. CDR1 is LNHDA and CDR2 is SQIVND in the germline V gene (reference sequence). Trimming removed 9 bases at V and 3 bases at J, with 15 bases between.

The chain recombines TRBV2 with TRBJ2-7; 8 positions match TRBD1. The V and J ends lost 7 bases and 0 bases, in that order; junction bases with no gene match: 5. The CDR3 loop spans 14 amino acids. The germline V gene has CDR1 SNHLY and CDR2 FYNNEI. The CDR3 DNA reads TGTGCCAGCATTGGGGACAGGAGCTCCTACGAGCAGTACTTC. Translating gives CASIGDRSSYEQYF.

V and J are TRBV2 and TRBJ1-3, with 8 bases that match TRBD1. Germline-derived CDR1 and CDR2 are SNHLY and FYNNEI. The CDR3 length is 15 residues. J was trimmed by 3 bases and V by 5 bases; bases with no gene match: 6. The DNA for the CDR3 is TGTGCCAGCAGTCAGGACAGGGCTATTGGAAACACCATATATTTT. The encoded protein is CASSQDRAIGNTIYF.

The genes are TRBV6-5 and TRBJ1-1; D is undetermined. V shed 2 bases and J shed 1 base, with 5 bases lying between them. The CDR3 extends over 13 amino acids. Germline V lookup: CDR1 MNHEY, CDR2 SVGAGI. In DNA, the CDR3 is TGTGCCAGCAGTTACACCAGGAACACTGAAGCTTTCTTT. Translating gives CASSYTRNTEAFF.

V is TRBV11-2 and J is TRBJ1-1; D perhaps matches TRBD1 (6 bases). Germline V gene data show CDR1 as SGHAT and CDR2 as FQNNGV. The V end was cut by 2 bases, the J end by 5 bases, with 9 bases between. This CDR3 has 13 residues. The CDR3 bases are TGTGCCAGCAGCTTAACAGGGCTGACTGAAGCTTTCTTT. This sequence encodes CASSLTGLTEAFF.

V and J are TRBV28 and TRBJ1-1; weak D call: TRBD1 (6 bases). Germline V gene data show CDR1 as MDHEN and CDR2 as SYDVKM. The V gene lost 10 bases and the J gene lost 5 bases, with 14 bases spanning the gap. The CDR3 consists of 12 residues. The CDR3, as DNA: TGTGCCACAGGGGACCTGGGGACTGAAGCTTTCTTT. Translation: CATGDLGTEAFF.

This clone was detected only a few times. V is TRBV9 and J is TRBJ1-3; D is ambiguous. This CDR3 has 15 amino acids. V was shortened by 2 bases and J by 2 bases, with 11 bases between the two germline ends. Germline V gene sequence: CDR1 SGDLS, CDR2 YYNGEE. The CDR3 DNA follows: TGTGCCAGCAGCGTGGAGGGAATCACTGGAAACACCATATATTTT. Its translation: CASSVEGITGNTIYF.

Turning to this clone: The same CDR3 can be traced to other DNA sequences in this sample. The rearrangement links TRBV2 to TRBJ2-7; D perhaps matches TRBD2 (7 bases). CDR1 SNHLY and CDR2 FYNNEI come from the germline V gene. The V and J ends lost 4 bases and 6 bases respectively, with 19 bases between them. The CDR3 runs to 15 residues. This chain's CDR3 is CASSVRTGGEGEQYF. CDR3 nucleotides: TGTGCCAGCAGTGTGAGGACGGGGGGCGAGGGCGAGCAGTACTTC.

The chain recombines TRBV5-1 with TRBJ1-1, with D tentatively TRBD1 (6 bases). The V end was cut by 0 bases, the J end by 9 bases, with 15 bases between. CDR1 SGHRS and CDR2 YFSETQ come from the germline V gene. The CDR3 contains 14 residues. The CDR3 sequence is CASSLALTGTQAFF. DNA for the CDR3: TGCGCCAGCAGCTTGGCCCTAACAGGGACGCAAGCTTTCTTT.

The J gene is TRBJ1-2, the V gene TRBV10-3; TRBD1 might be the D (5 bases). Germline loops: CDR1 ENHRY, CDR2 SYGVKD. CDR3 length equals 13 residues. With 3 bases removed from V and 5 bases from J, the gap between germline ends came to 10 bases. The CDR3 DNA follows: TGTGCCATCAGTGACCATGACAGTTATGGCTACACCTTC. Protein product: CAISDHDSYGYTF.

This clone was seen a few times. The gene calls are TRBV7-2 and TRBJ1-5; possibly TRBD1 for D (6 bases). The germline gives CDR1 SGHTA, CDR2 FQGNSA. The V end was cut by 5 bases, the J end by 8 bases, with 16 bases between. The CDR3 sequence is 14 residues long. CDR3 amino acids: CASSLYGGLEPQHF. The CDR3 DNA reads TGTGCCAGCAGCCTTTACGGGGGGCTGGAGCCCCAGCATTTT.

This clone was seen a few times. This rearrangement joins TRBV27 to TRBJ1-1; possible D gene TRBD1, 5 bases. CDR3 size: 13 residues. The V end lost 3 bases, the J end lost 5 bases, and 10 bases lay between the germline ends. Germline V gives CDR1 MNHEY, CDR2 SMNVEV (reference sequence). CDR3 bases: TGTGCCAGCAGTTTGTACAAGGGGACTGAAGCTTTCTTT. Protein sequence: CASSLYKGTEAFF.